The 30 T cell receptor beta chains below all came from one sample that was sequenced in a study of identical twins. Each CDR3 protein is one row after TCRdb ran MiXCR on the 5' RACE reads. The table lists around 450,000 distinct CDR3 sequences, approximately 14% of them singletons, with 0.5% to 0.65% in the top ten. The data also belong to a second study, concerning yellow fever vaccine responses in identical twins.

Sequenced material: CD4+ T cells sorted from blood. The receptors originated from a woman aged 18-29 years in good health.

V usage is TRBV5-1 and J usage is TRBJ2-3; TRBD2 agrees at 11 bases. Looked up from germline, CDR1 is SGHRS and CDR2 is YFSETQ. This CDR3 contains 17 residues. V dropped 5 bases and J dropped 0; count of bases not matched to a gene: 8. The CDR3 loop reads CASSQGLAAGSTDTQYF. As DNA, the CDR3 is TGCGCCAGCAGTCAGGGACTAGCGGCGGGTAGCACAGATACGCAGTATTTT.

This clonotype was observed a few times. The V and J genes are TRBV7-3 and TRBJ2-1, with a possible D match to TRBD2 (6 bases). The germline CDR1 and CDR2 sequences are SGHTA and FQGTGA. The CDR3 spans 15 residues. V was cut by 2 bases and J by 1 base, with 9 bases left in between. The chain's CDR3 is CASSLLAVSYNEQFF. In nucleotides, the CDR3 is TGTGCCAGCAGCTTATTAGCGGTTTCCTACAATGAGCAGTTCTTC.

V is TRBV20-1 and J is TRBJ2-3; D gene unclear. The germline V gene has CDR1 DFQATT and CDR2 SNEGSKA (reference sequence). V dropped 5 bases and J dropped 0 bases, with 12 bases sitting between them. This CDR3 has 14 residues. CDR3 in amino acids: CSAVRHLSTDTQYF. In nucleotides, the CDR3 is TGCAGTGCTGTACGACACCTAAGCACAGATACGCAGTATTTT.

J is TRBJ2-1 and V is TRBV19, with D hard to call. Germline CDR1 reads LNHDA; CDR2 reads SQIVND (reference sequence). V shed 3 bases and J shed 6 bases, with 9 bases lying between them. CDR3 length equals 13 residues. CDR3 sequence: CASSIVGPNEQFF. CDR3 in DNA: TGTGCCAGTAGTATCGTAGGGCCCAATGAGCAGTTCTTC.

This clonotype was found a few times. The V and J genes are TRBV6-5 and TRBJ2-7; D is undetermined. Germline CDR1 is MNHEY and CDR2 is SVGAGI. The CDR3 has 14 amino acids. Trimming left V 3 bases short and J 5 bases short, with 14 bases between. The CDR3 loop is CASSYREAVDEQYF. The DNA of the CDR3 is TGTGCCAGCAGTTATCGTGAGGCGGTTGACGAGCAGTACTTC.

This clonotype appeared a few times. The chain employs TRBV5-1 and TRBJ2-1, with D perhaps TRBD2 (5 bases). CDR1 is SGHRS, CDR2 YFSETQ, per germline. This CDR3 is built from 14 residues. Trimming cost V 5 bases and J 4 bases, with 13 bases left between them. The CDR3 is CASRDLPSYNEQFF. In DNA form, the CDR3 reads TGCGCCAGCAGGGACTTGCCTTCGTACAATGAGCAGTTCTTC. The full variable domain, its missing parts supplied by reference TRBV5-1 and TRBJ2-1, is KAGVTQTPRYLIKTRGQQVTLSCSPISGHRSVSWYQQTPGQGLQFLFEYFSETQRNKGNFPGRFSGRQFSNSRSEMNVSTLELGDSALYLCASRDLPSYNEQFFGPGTRLTVL.

This chain uses TRBV12-5 with TRBJ2-2; 10 bases are a match to TRBD2. The CDR3 contains 24 residues. Germline V gene lookup returns CDR1 LGHNT and CDR2 FRNRAP. V dropped 3 bases and J dropped 1; count of bases not matched to a gene: 26. CDR3 sequence reads: CASGFGRQVEGKLAGSRNTGELFF. The CDR3 coding sequence is TGTGCTAGTGGTTTCGGGCGACAGGTTGAAGGGAAACTAGCGGGATCCCGGAACACCGGGGAGCTGTTTTTT. The full variable domain, completed using reference TRBV12-5 and TRBJ2-2, is DARVTQTPRHKVTEMGQEVTMRCQPILGHNTVFWYRQTMMQGLELLAYFRNRAPLDDSGMPKDRFSAEMPDATLATLKIQPSEPRDSAVYFCASGFGRQVEGKLAGSRNTGELFFGEGSRLTVL.

In this sample, this clonotype turned up many times. This chain joins TRBV3-1 and TRBJ2-3; the match to TRBD1 covers 7 bases. The germline gives CDR1 LGHDT, CDR2 YNNKEL (reference sequence). Trimming at V came to 6 bases and at J to 0 bases, leaving 6 bases not matched to a gene. This CDR3 has 15 residues. In DNA form, the CDR3 reads TGTGCCAGCAGTCGACGGACAGGTAGCACAGATACGCAGTATTTT. This codes for CASSRRTGSTDTQYF.

This clonotype occurred a few times. The chain uses TRBV20-1 and TRBJ2-3; 12 bases fit TRBD2. This CDR3 contains 15 residues. The trim removed 5 bases at V and 6 bases at J, leaving 9 bases unmatched. Germline CDR1 reads DFQATT; CDR2 reads SNEGSKA (reference sequence). The CDR3 region has the DNA TGCAGTGCTTCACAACTAGCGGGAGGATCGGATACGCAGTATTTT. Translation: CSASQLAGGSDTQYF.

This clonotype was observed a handful of times. The V gene is TRBV20-1, the J gene TRBJ2-1; D perhaps matches TRBD2 (5 bases). This CDR3 has 15 residues. V gave up 1 base and J gave up 2 bases, with 12 bases separating them. Germline CDR1 DFQATT, CDR2 SNEGSKA (reference sequence). CDR3 in amino acids: CSARAPRGTYNEQFF. The CDR3 DNA reads TGCAGTGCTAGAGCTCCCCGGGGAACCTACAATGAGCAGTTCTTC.

The rearrangement links TRBV11-2 to TRBJ2-4; 12 bases align to TRBD2. Losses at the gene ends were 6 bases for V and 6 bases for J; bases not matched to a gene: 15. The length of the CDR3 is 18 residues. Germline-derived CDR1 and CDR2 are SGHAT and FQNNGV. CDR3 sequence (DNA): TGTGCCAGCAGGCAACCGGGACTAGCGGGTGCTATAGGAAACATTCAGTACTTC. Encoded protein: CASRQPGLAGAIGNIQYF.

This rearrangement joins TRBV4-2 to TRBJ2-4; tentative D call: TRBD1 (5 bases). Germline V gene data show CDR1 as LGHNA and CDR2 as YNFKEQ. The CDR3 consists of 20 residues. Trimming removed 0 bases from V and 0 bases from J, with 21 bases in between. The CDR3 loop reads CASSQDLGSGPALAKNIQYF. CDR3 bases: TGTGCCAGCAGCCAAGATCTTGGGTCAGGGCCAGCTCTAGCCAAAAACATTCAGTACTTC.

This clonotype was found a few times. The chain employs TRBV30 and TRBJ2-1; the D is unclear. Germline V CDR1 and CDR2: GTSNPN, SVGIG (reference sequence). Trimming removed 4 bases at V and 8 bases at J, with 0 bases between. The CDR3 is 8 amino acids. The CDR3 sequence: CAWNEQFF. The CDR3 region has the DNA TGTGCCTGGAATGAGCAGTTCTTC.

This clonotype has just a few counts. A read error may account for a junction end that differs from germline. This rearrangement joins TRBV3-1 to TRBJ2-1; tentative D call: TRBD1 (6 bases). The CDR3 loop spans 15 amino acids. Germline V lookup: CDR1 LGHDT, CDR2 YNNKEL (reference sequence). CDR3 loop: CASSQVGGSNNEQFF. CDR3 in DNA: TGTGCCAGCAGCCAAGTTGGGGGCTCCAACAATGAGCAGTTCTTC.

The V gene is TRBV20-1, the J gene TRBJ2-4, with TRBD2 matching over 10 bases. The CDR3 is 14 residues long. Unmatched junction bases numbered 10, after V lost 2 bases and J lost 12 bases. CDR1 is DFQATT, CDR2 SNEGSKA, per germline (reference sequence). The CDR3 nucleotides read TGCAGTGCTAGACCGCTAGCGGGAGACGATTATCAGTACTTC. This gives the protein CSARPLAGDDYQYF.

This clonotype was observed a few times. This sequence joins TRBV7-9 and TRBJ2-5; 11 bases agree with TRBD2. There are 15 residues in the CDR3. The germline V gene has CDR1 SEHNR and CDR2 FQNEAQ (reference sequence). V trimming: 5 bases; J trimming: 7 bases; junction bases outside the gene matches: 9. The CDR3 region has the DNA TGTGCCAGCAGCCGGGATACGGGACTAGCGGCGACCCAGTACTTC. It encodes CASSRDTGLAATQYF.

In this sample, this clonotype turned up a few times. This rearrangement joins TRBV12-3 or TRBV12-4 to TRBJ2-7; 10 positions agree with TRBD1. The CDR3 contains 16 residues. The junction had 13 bases not matched to a gene; V was cut back by 5 bases and J by 6 bases. This CDR3 is CASSASDRTGGLEQYF. CDR3 coding DNA: TGTGCCAGCAGTGCCTCTGATAGGACAGGGGGGCTCGAGCAGTACTTC.

This clonotype was picked up a small number of times. The chain is built from TRBV7-3 and TRBJ2-1; 11 positions match TRBD2. After removal of 5 bases from V and 3 bases from J, the junction contained 9 bases not matched to a gene. This CDR3 is built from 17 residues. CDR1 is SGHTA, CDR2 FQGTGA, per germline. The CDR3 sequence is CASSQSPLAGGYNEQFF. CDR3 nucleotides: TGTGCCAGCAGCCAAAGCCCTCTAGCGGGGGGCTACAATGAGCAGTTCTTC.

CDR3 bases: TGTGCCAGCAGTTACAGCCGGGACAGAGTATCCGGGGAGCTGTTTTTT. Translating gives CASSYSRDRVSGELFF. The chain links TRBV6-5 to TRBJ2-2; 7 nucleotides match TRBD1. Trimming removed 2 bases from V and 6 bases from J; junction bases left unmatched: 9. CDR1 and CDR2 from the germline V gene are MNHEY and SVGAGI. The CDR3 runs to 16 residues.

This chain uses TRBV24-1 with TRBJ2-1; tentatively, D is TRBD1 (5 bases). The CDR3 has 14 residues. Deletions cut 4 bases from V and 8 bases from J, with 14 bases between. Germline lookup yields CDR1 KGHDR and CDR2 SFDVKD. CDR3 in amino acids: CATSEGQGRDEQFF. Here the CDR3 DNA reads TGTGCCACCAGTGAGGGGCAGGGTAGGGATGAGCAGTTCTTC.

The genes are TRBV7-3 and TRBJ2-7, with 7 bases fitting TRBD1. The CDR3 consists of 16 residues. From germline, CDR1 is SGHTA and CDR2 FQGTGA. Trimming at V came to 2 bases and at J to 1 base, leaving 8 bases not matched to a gene. DNA of the CDR3: TGTGCCAGCAGCTTACTCCCAGGGGGTGTTTCCTACGAGCAGTACTTC. Amino acids: CASSLLPGGVSYEQYF.

This clonotype was seen a handful of times. The genes are TRBV24-1 and TRBJ2-1; TRBD1 agrees at 9 bases. The V and J ends lost 5 bases and 1 base, in that order; junction bases with no gene match: 5. Looked up from germline, CDR1 is KGHDR and CDR2 is SFDVKD. The length of the CDR3 is 16 residues. CDR3 DNA: TGTGCCACCAGTGGTGTGACAGGGGGGTCCTACAATGAGCAGTTCTTC. Amino acid sequence: CATSGVTGGSYNEQFF.

This clonotype was seen ten or more times. The rearrangement uses TRBV12-3 or TRBV12-4 and TRBJ2-7; possibly TRBD1 or TRBD2 for D (5 bases each). The CDR3 contains 12 residues. The germline V and J ends were trimmed by 5 bases and 7 bases, with 12 bases remaining between them. The CDR3 DNA sequence: TGTGCCAGCAGTAGCATAGGGGAGGAGCAGTACTTC. Encoded protein: CASSSIGEEQYF.

This clonotype was found a few times. The rearrangement links TRBV7-2 to TRBJ2-3; perhaps TRBD2 as D (5 bases). V was pared by 2 bases and J by 11 bases, with 11 bases between. This CDR3 contains 12 residues. Germline CDR1 SGHTA, CDR2 FQGNSA. As DNA, the CDR3 is TGTGCCAGCAGCTTAAGAATCAGCGGGCAGTATTTT. It translates to CASSLRISGQYF.

This clonotype was seen only a few times. This chain links TRBV5-1 with TRBJ2-4; D is undetermined. V lost 0 bases and J lost 5, with 9 bases in between. In germline, CDR1 is SGHRS, CDR2 YFSETQ. The CDR3 is 14 amino acids. The CDR3 bases are TGCGCCAGCAGCTTGGAATGGCACCAAAACATTCAGTACTTC. As protein: CASSLEWHQNIQYF. The full variable domain, completed using reference TRBV5-1 and TRBJ2-4, is KAGVTQTPRYLIKTRGQQVTLSCSPISGHRSVSWYQQTPGQGLQFLFEYFSETQRNKGNFPGRFSGRQFSNSRSEMNVSTLELGDSALYLCASSLEWHQNIQYFGAGTRLSVL.

The sample holds many counts of this clonotype. The V gene is TRBV7-9, the J gene TRBJ2-1; 7 nucleotides agree with TRBD2. The V and J ends lost 2 bases and 8 bases, in that order; junction bases with no gene match: 15. This CDR3 spans 17 amino acids. Looked up from germline, CDR1 is SEHNR and CDR2 is FQNEAQ (reference sequence). The CDR3 nucleotides are TGTGCCAGCAGCTTACTTGGGAGCGGGACTACGCCCGATGAGCAGTTCTTC. This sequence encodes CASSLLGSGTTPDEQFF.

The chain carries TRBV24-1 and TRBJ1-2; maybe TRBD1 (5 bases). In germline, CDR1 is KGHDR, CDR2 SFDVKD. The CDR3 is 15 residues long. The V end was cut by 4 bases, the J end by 3 bases, with 14 bases between. This chain's CDR3 is CATSDQARGDYGYTF. For the CDR3, the DNA is TGTGCCACCAGTGACCAAGCCCGGGGGGACTATGGCTACACCTTC.

The rearrangement uses TRBV24-1 and TRBJ2-2, with 8 positions matching TRBD1. This CDR3 region has 15 residues. CDR1 KGHDR and CDR2 SFDVKD come from the germline V gene. V trimming: 9 bases; J trimming: 5 bases; junction bases outside the gene matches: 10. CDR3 amino acids: CATGARQGNTGELFF. CDR3 sequence (DNA): TGTGCCACCGGAGCGAGACAGGGGAATACCGGGGAGCTGTTTTTT.

The chain employs TRBV4-3 and TRBJ1-6; D is unresolved. Germline V gene data show CDR1 as LGHNA and CDR2 as YSLEER. This CDR3 has 19 residues. With 4 bases removed from V and 0 bases from J, the gap between germline ends came to 19 bases. The DNA for the CDR3 is TGCGCCAGCAGCCTAGAAACGGGTGGCAGGAGCTCCTATAATTCACCCCTCCACTTT. Encoded protein: CASSLETGGRSSYNSPLHF.

This clonotype was recorded a few times. The rearrangement uses TRBV7-2 and TRBJ2-7; D assignment may be TRBD1 or TRBD2 (6 bases each). Germline CDR1 and CDR2: SGHTA and FQGNSA. CDR3 length equals 13 residues. The germline V and J ends were trimmed by 2 bases and 5 bases, with 10 bases remaining between them. CDR3 sequence (DNA): TGTGCCAGCAGCTTACTCCGGGGGCACGAGCAGTACTTC. Protein: CASSLLRGHEQYF. Full variable domain (remainder filled in from reference TRBV7-2 and TRBJ2-7): GAGVSQSPSNKVTEKGKDVELRCDPISGHTALYWYRQSLGQGLEFLIYFQGNSAPDKSGLPSDRFSAERTGGSVSTLTIQRTQQEDSAVYLCASSLLRGHEQYFGPGTRLTVT.